What follows is one T cell receptor (beta chain) and its context. This clonotype turned up a few times. Its recognized antigen is unknown. Base quality data are lacking; no much larger clone is found one base away. The data originate from a study of identical twins (dated by TCRdb to the mid-2010s). About the investigation overall: TCR alpha and beta repertoires from monozygotic twins, unrelated adults of various ages and cord blood were deep-sequenced to test whether fetal clonotypes persist. Replicate twin experiments were performed at different times using different library preparation protocols to rule out contamination. On the study overall, not on this receptor specifically: Because the same donors could not be followed over many years, the conclusions depended on cross-sectional statistical analysis. A weaker excess of twin sharing was found in beta out-of-frame sequences because the signal-to-noise ratio was lowered by fewer shared sequences. Compared with coincidental sharing between unrelated individuals, out-of-frame TCR alpha sequences shared between twins had an excess of sequences with low generation probability. Invariant T cells such as MAIT and iNKT could partly confound zero-insertion analyses, although diverse VJ usage argued against such confounding for most clonotypes. Fewer insertions were carried by abundant cord blood beta clonotypes, a similar but weaker trend appeared in young adult naive repertoires, and no such trend appeared in memory repertoires. Recombination models systematically underestimated out-of-frame TCR alpha sharing in monozygotic twins but agreed with sharing between unrelated individuals.

All donors were healthy Caucasians. The twin cohort consisted of three pairs of female monozygotic twins, all aged roughly 18 to 30 years. Positive isolation kits from Invitrogen were used to isolate the CD4+ and CD8+ T cell populations. Library preparation employed 5' RACE. Sequencing used an Illumina HiSeq 2000. Template switching added a universal primer binding site, and the final cDNA carried a unique molecular identifier that allowed TCR cDNA molecules to be counted accurately. Specific primers in the conserved constant-segment region were used to synthesize first-strand cDNA for TCR alpha and beta chains. To control for contamination, every cDNA library was double barcoded, receiving both a SMART-Mk sample barcode and Illumina barcodes. TruSeq adapter sequences, together with Illumina sample barcodes, were added in two successive PCR steps. Sequencing of the TCR alpha and beta cDNA libraries was done on the Illumina HiSeq platform using custom primers. For the original study's pipeline: Raw reads were processed with MiGEC to extract unique molecular identifiers, and MiXCR was used to determine CDR3 positions. For each individual, recombination models were inferred using an EM algorithm with the repgenHMM and IGoR tools. Shared clonotypes were analyzed with the tcR package in R, and sharing was normalized by the product of cloneset sizes. To study raw recombination without the effects of thymic and clonal selection, out-of-frame nonproductive sequences were analyzed. TCRdb passed the public sequencing reads through fastp at Q25 and MiXCR, retaining productive beta sequences. Each CDR3 protein gets just one entry, which takes the most common genes and DNA from the rows behind it. The V and J calls and clone size are TCRdb's, not the authors'. The table for this sample lists about 520,000 distinct CDR3 sequences; under 25% of them were counted only once. The leading ten clones occupy 0.8% to 1% of the sample.

Between the V and J ends, shortened by 0 bases and 7 bases respectively, the junction contains 16 bases. CDR1 SGHKS and CDR2 YYEKEE were looked up in the germline V gene (reference sequence). There are 15 amino acids in the CDR3, from cysteine to phenylalanine inclusive. The entry retains the CDR3 DNA only, 45 bases that are in frame from base 1. These data were likewise used in another study, on T cells expressing NK-cell markers. That second report states: Three sorted T-cell subsets (CD3+CD56+NKG2C+, CD3+CD56+NKG2C- and CD3+CD56-NKG2C+) from 8 or 9 donors had their TCR beta-chain repertoires profiled. Of the eight sequenced donors, seven were found to be HCMV-seropositive and one was found to be HCMV-seronegative. To restrict sorting to alphabetaTCR-expressing T cells, an anti-gammadeltaTCR antibody was added in several experiments. In five to seven donors, the dominant CD3+CD56+NKG2C+ clonotypes were found to rank among the top 10 CD8+ clonotypes and to make up about 1.0-8% of CD8+ T cells. Those dominant clonotypes were again the most abundant among CD3+CD56-NKG2C+ cells in four donors, at about 25-60.1%. Whether the expanded NKG2C-expressing T cell clones were specific for HCMV antigens remained unclear. The eight sequenced donors were randomly selected healthy volunteers, three men and five women. HCMV serostatus was determined by detecting HCMV-specific IgG in serum with a commercial ELISA kit. MIGEC was used to demultiplex reads and group reads by UMI, and MiTCR was used to assemble and quantify clonotypes. To remove erroneous sequences, TCR cDNA sequences were retained only when supported by two or more reads. The tcR package was used for downstream repertoire analysis, with clonotypes matched between fractions based on CDR3 nucleotide sequence plus V segment. VDJmatch was used to annotate antigen specificity against VDJdb, with one amino acid substitution in CDR3 allowed.

The receptor chain draws on TRBV5-5 and TRBJ1-2, with no confidently assigned D gene. The material sequenced was CD4+ T cells sorted from blood. The origin of this receptor is a woman under 30 in good health. The nucleotide sequence reads TGTGCCAGCAGCTTGGACGGGGTCCGGACGTTTGGCTACACCTTC. This translates into CASSLDGVRTFGYTF. With all but the CDR3 taken from the reference TRBV5-5 and TRBJ1-2 genes, the full variable domain is: DAGVTQSPTHLIKTRGQQVTLRCSPISGHKSVSWYQQVLGQGPQFIFQYYEKEERGRGNFPDRFSARQFPNYSSELNVNALLLGDSALYLCASSLDGVRTFGYTFGSGTRLTVV.